This T cell receptor (beta chain) appears in the sequencing data of a study of blood T cell repertoires in COVID-19 (dated by TCRdb to about 2020). About the investigation overall: The collaborator samples originated in the United States, Italy and Spain and spanned the acute and convalescent phases of COVID-19. HLA class I and class II types, where available, came from metadata supplied by the sample provider rather than from assay-based typing. The repertoires were released in a freely available public database meant as a resource for research on the immune response to SARS-CoV-2. A de-identified subject ID, COVID-19 status, age in years and sex were almost always included in the sample metadata. The material from the prospective study consisted of cDNA or gDNA derived from T cells, B-cell-depleted T cells, or PBMCs. Subjects who had been exposed to COVID-19, were actively infected with it, or had recovered from it provided the deeply sampled blood TCRbeta repertoires that made up the dataset. The samples were drawn from two sources: the first 160 participants of the ongoing ImmuneRACE study, and approximately 1,300 subjects contributed by 6 global collaborators. Findings and caveats that apply to the study as a whole: How much clinical and demographic metadata was included differed by source and by participant, and the metadata was provided uncurated.

CDR3 length: 13 amino acids, cysteine to phenylalanine. The sequence is cut down to CDR3 DNA, 39 bases in frame from base 1. V and J are truncated by 6 bases and 7 bases respectively, leaving an intervening sequence of 16 bases. TCRbeta CDR3 regions were amplified from genomic DNA using the immunoSEQ Assay, a bias-controlled multiplex PCR. On the authors' methods: The number of nucleated cells in each sample was estimated by amplification of reference gene primers within the assay. To quantify the absolute abundance of each unique TCRbeta CDR3 rearrangement, sequence reads were collapsed and filtered. For each sample, productive Simpson clonality was calculated as the square root of Simpson's diversity index across productive rearrangements. TCRdb took this table from immuneACCESS and kept in-frame rearrangements with V and J called. Such tables lack part of the clones; where checked against another copy, unresolved V genes explain under half of the gap, and the rest is unexplained. V and J calls and clone size come straight from that table; D and trimming were deduced from the DNA. The sample table contains under 500,000 clones; only one count was recorded for approximately 90% of them. The ten largest clones add up to around 1.1% of the sample.

In the prospective study, participants were roughly 18 to 90 years old, resided in 24 geographic areas of the United States, and were enrolled through a virtual design. In the prospective study, participants were assigned to cohorts based on the clinical history participants reported in a screening survey and a study questionnaire. Recovered participants in ImmuneRACE Cohort 3 were defined by two consecutive negative NP/OP PCR tests, clearance by a healthcare professional, or resolution of symptoms. Mobile phlebotomists in the prospective study collected whole blood, serum and a nasopharyngeal or oropharyngeal swab from every participant. Over a roughly 2-month period, participants in the prospective study had the option of providing additional blood draws and questionnaires. Blood samples from the prospective study were shipped frozen or at room temperature prior to DNA extraction. This clone was counted a single time. The target of this receptor is not known. Base-call qualities are not available, and no considerably larger clone is one nucleotide away.

Recombination connected TRBV12-3 or TRBV12-4 to TRBJ2-7; TRBD1 is a weak D gene call, 5 bases matching. This receptor was taken from a man aged 30 to 39 who had recovered from COVID-19. The sample consisted of PBMCs or T cells enriched from blood (not recorded which). The CDR3 reads CASREQVSEEQYF. The nucleotide sequence reads as follows: TGTGCCAGCAGGGAACAGGTTTCGGAAGAGCAGTACTTC.